These T cell receptor beta chains were read from a single sample in a study of vaccination and CD4 T cells after COVID-19. TCRdb reprocessed the PCR reads with MiXCR, giving one entry per CDR3 protein. The sample includes 12,000 or so distinct CDR3 sequences, about 19% seen only once; the top ten take approximately 13%. No antigen is known for these receptors. This specimen was CD4+ T cells from blood, cultured in vitro, taken before SARS-CoV-2 vaccination. The source of these receptors is a human donor who received a COVID-19 vaccine. Each CDR3 is given with its conserved first and last residue. A D gene is named only where the DNA matches it firmly. Size is stated for part of the rows, as once, few or many counts, or as a class when the clone is expanded.

TRBV6-1,.,TRBJ1-4,.,TGTGCCAGCAGACAGAGCTTTGCAACTAATGAAAAACTGTTTTTT,CASRQSFATNEKLFF
TRBV20-1,.,TRBJ2-5,few,TGCAGTGCTAGAGGACAGTACCAAGAGACCCAGTACTTC,CSARGQYQETQYF
TRBV7-6,.,TRBJ2-7,.,TGTGCCAGCAGCTTAGCGTGGGGCAGGAGCTCCTACGAGCAGTACTTC,CASSLAWGRSSYEQYF
TRBV2,.,TRBJ1-3,.,TGTGCCAGCAGCCGACAGGTCATCCTCTCTGGAAACACCATATATTTT,CASSRQVILSGNTIYF
TRBV5-1,TRBD1,TRBJ1-1,few,TGCGCCAGCAGCCGAGGGACAGGGGCCGGTGAAGCTTTCTTT,CASSRGTGAGEAFF
TRBV19,TRBD2,TRBJ2-3,.,TGTGCCAGTAGCGGGGGGATTACAGATACGCAGTATTTT,CASSGGITDTQYF
TRBV2,TRBD1,TRBJ1-4,.,TGTGCCAGCAGCCTCGTGCCTCTAGACAGGGGTGGTGAAAAACTGTTTTTT,CASSLVPLDRGGEKLFF
TRBV21-1,.,TRBJ2-3,few,TGTGCCAGCAGCCTACGGACAGGGTGCACAGATACGCAGTATTTT,CASSLRTGCTDTQYF
TRBV28,.,TRBJ1-1,.,TGTGCCAGCAGTTATCCGGGGTTTAGGGGGACTGAAGCTTTCTTT,CASSYPGFRGTEAFF
TRBV18,.,TRBJ2-5,.,TGTGCCAGCTCACCACGGGCAGACCAAGAGACCCAGTACTTC,CASSPRADQETQYF
TRBV19,TRBD2,TRBJ2-5,few,TGTGCCAGTAGTATGAGGGGACTAGGGAGGCAAGAGACCCAGTACTTC,CASSMRGLGRQETQYF
TRBV10-2,.,TRBJ1-2,.,TGCGCCACCAGCACGTCCAGTTTTAACTATGGCTACACCTTC,CATSTSSFNYGYTF
TRBV27,TRBD1,TRBJ1-1,.,TGTGCCAGCAGTCAACAGGGGGCATTCACTGAAGCTTTCTTT,CASSQQGAFTEAFF
TRBV12-3/TRBV12-4,.,TRBJ2-4,.,TGTGCCAGCAAGGACCGGCTGGACATTCAGTACTTC,CASKDRLDIQYF
TRBV12-3/TRBV12-4,TRBD1,TRBJ1-1,few,TGTGCCAGCAGTTTGGTGACAGGGTCGGGCACTGAAGCTTTCTTT,CASSLVTGSGTEAFF
TRBV10-2,.,TRBJ1-6,.,TGCGCCAGCAGTGAGATCTGGGACACCAGTTCACCCCTCCACTTT,CASSEIWDTSSPLHF
TRBV7-2,TRBD2,TRBJ2-3,.,TGTGCCAGCAGCTTACGGGTTAGCGGGGGGACTTCAGATGTAAATACGCAGTATTTT,CASSLRVSGGTSDVNTQYF
TRBV5-1,.,TRBJ1-5,few,TGCGCCAGCAGCTTGCAATCGAGGGATCAGCCCCAGCATTTT,CASSLQSRDQPQHF
TRBV13,.,TRBJ1-6,.,TGTGCCAGCAGCTTAGGGGCGGGGCGGAATTCACCCCTCCACTTT,CASSLGAGRNSPLHF
TRBV29-1,.,TRBJ1-1,few,TGCAGCGTTGAAGGGGTGAACACTGAAGCTTTCTTT,CSVEGVNTEAFF